This TCR beta chain was recovered during a study of cytomegalovirus exposure and HLA in healthy donors. As for the study in general: Earlier findings included 100 million to 130 million unique TCR beta sequences obtained from about 170 million T cells. Clustering assigned 81% of the approximately 400 genotyped donors to the Caucasian-associated ancestry cluster.

The PCR had 60 Vbeta and 13 Jbeta primers. Authors' processing steps: The count from a later analysis was tens of millions of unique TCR beta chains, 9 million to 12 million of them shared. The assay was immunoSEQ multiplex PCR, and TCRdb's table has in-frame clones only and misses some. D and trimming come from the DNA, and the V and J calls and clone size come from that table. The sample shows roughly 130,000 clones, 8.5% to 10% of them seen only once. The CDR3 has 12 amino acids. The V gene's germline CDR1 is SQVTM and CDR2 ANQGSEA. The trim removed 7 bases at V and 3 bases at J, leaving 6 bases unmatched. This clone has a handful of counts.

The sequencing input was PBMCs. The V and J genes are TRBV29-1 and TRBJ2-7; the match to TRBD1 covers 7 bases. The sequence was obtained from a man aged 40-50 years in good health and CMV-seronegative. In nucleotides, the CDR3 is TGCAGCGCCCGGGACAGAAGCTACGAGCAGTACTTC. Amino acids: CSARDRSYEQYF.